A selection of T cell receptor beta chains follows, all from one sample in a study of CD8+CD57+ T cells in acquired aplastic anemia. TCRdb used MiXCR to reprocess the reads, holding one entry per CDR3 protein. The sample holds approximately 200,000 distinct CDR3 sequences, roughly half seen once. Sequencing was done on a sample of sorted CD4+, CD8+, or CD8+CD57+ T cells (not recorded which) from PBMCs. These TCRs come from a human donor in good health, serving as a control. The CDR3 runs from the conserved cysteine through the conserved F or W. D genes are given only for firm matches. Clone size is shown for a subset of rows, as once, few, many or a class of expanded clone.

DNA: TGTGCCTGGAGTGGTACAACTGGAAACACCATATATTTT; CDR3: CAWSGTTGNTIYF; size: many; J: TRBJ1-3; V: TRBV30; D: -
DNA: TGTGCCAGTAGTATCGGGGACAGTGTCTATGGCTACACCTTC; CDR3: CASSIGDSVYGYTF; size: -; J: TRBJ1-2; V: TRBV19; D: TRBD1
DNA: TGTGCCAGCAGCGACCTGACTGAGGAAGCTTTCTTT; CDR3: CASSDLTEEAFF; size: -; J: TRBJ1-1; V: TRBV25-1; D: -
DNA: TGTGCCAGCAGTCCTGCGTATTCACCCCTCCACTTT; CDR3: CASSPAYSPLHF; size: -; J: TRBJ1-6; V: TRBV28; D: -
DNA: TGTGCCACCCGCGGCCCGACAGAGACCTATGGCTACACCTTC; CDR3: CATRGPTETYGYTF; size: -; J: TRBJ1-2; V: TRBV15; D: -
DNA: TGTGCCAGCAGCATAAGGGAGGGTGGTTCACCCCTCCACTTT; CDR3: CASSIREGGSPLHF; size: -; J: TRBJ1-6; V: TRBV7-8; D: -
DNA: TGCGCCAGCAGGACCGCCGGGACAGGCACGGGCACTGAAGCTTTCTTT; CDR3: CASRTAGTGTGTEAFF; size: -; J: TRBJ1-1; V: TRBV5-1; D: TRBD1
DNA: TGTGCCAGCAGTTACCCGCCGACAGGCCGTAACACTGAAGCTTTCTTT; CDR3: CASSYPPTGRNTEAFF; size: many; J: TRBJ1-1; V: TRBV6-7; D: -
DNA: TGCAGCACAAACCGGGGGGCAGGGAACACTGAAGCTTTCTTT; CDR3: CSTNRGAGNTEAFF; size: many; J: TRBJ1-1; V: TRBV29-1; D: -
DNA: TGTGCCAGCAGCGTAGGAACAGGGACTGGAAACACCATATATTTT; CDR3: CASSVGTGTGNTIYF; size: many; J: TRBJ1-3; V: TRBV9; D: -
DNA: TGTGCCAGCAAGCTTAGCCTCCCCGATACGCAGTATTTT; CDR3: CASKLSLPDTQYF; size: -; J: TRBJ2-3; V: TRBV2; D: -
DNA: TGCAGTGCTAGAGATGGGGGACCACAAGAGACCCAGTACTTC; CDR3: CSARDGGPQETQYF; size: few; J: TRBJ2-5; V: TRBV20-1; D: -
DNA: TGTGCCAGCAGCTTTGGCGCTAGCGGGGGGGCAAAGGAGAATGAGCAGTTCTTC; CDR3: CASSFGASGGAKENEQFF; size: many; J: TRBJ2-1; V: TRBV7-9; D: TRBD2
DNA: TGTGCCAAGCGACGACATCCCGGGACTGCCACAGATACGCAGTATTTT; CDR3: CAKRRHPGTATDTQYF; size: -; J: TRBJ2-3; V: TRBV7-3; D: -
DNA: TGTGCCAGCAGCATCAACGGAGGTCGCTACGAGCAGTACTTC; CDR3: CASSINGGRYEQYF; size: -; J: TRBJ2-7; V: TRBV2; D: -
DNA: TGTGCCAGCAGCTTTACGGTGGAAGAGACCCAGTACTTC; CDR3: CASSFTVEETQYF; size: -; J: TRBJ2-5; V: TRBV7-8; D: -
DNA: TGCGCCAGCAGCCAACGGACAGGGAGTGACACCGGGGAGCTGTTTTTT; CDR3: CASSQRTGSDTGELFF; size: -; J: TRBJ2-2; V: TRBV4-1; D: TRBD1
DNA: TGTGCCAGCAGTTACTCCGGACAGGGCGAGATTGAAAAACTGTTTTTT; CDR3: CASSYSGQGEIEKLFF; size: many; J: TRBJ1-4; V: TRBV6-5; D: TRBD1
DNA: TGTGCCACCAGCTCTGGGGGCCAAGAGACCCAGTACTTC; CDR3: CATSSGGQETQYF; size: -; J: TRBJ2-5; V: TRBV24-1; D: -
DNA: TGTGCCAGCAGTGGAGAGACAGGGTCTTACAATGGCTACACCTTC; CDR3: CASSGETGSYNGYTF; size: -; J: TRBJ1-2; V: TRBV25-1; D: TRBD1
DNA: TGTGCCAGCAGTTACTCGTCTGGGGCAGATGCTTACACTGAAGCTTTCTTT; CDR3: CASSYSSGADAYTEAFF; size: many; J: TRBJ1-1; V: TRBV6-5; D: -
DNA: TGCAGTGCTAGGGACCGAGAGTTCTATGGCTACACCTTC; CDR3: CSARDREFYGYTF; size: -; J: TRBJ1-2; V: TRBV20-1; D: -
DNA: TGTGCCAGCAGGGACCGGACAGGGGTTACCTATAATTCACTCCTCCACTTT; CDR3: CASRDRTGVTYNSLLHF; size: -; J: TRBJ1-6; V: TRBV28; D: TRBD1
DNA: TGTGCCAGCAGCTCGGCCGGGACAGGGGACGAGACCCAGTACTTC; CDR3: CASSSAGTGDETQYF; size: -; J: TRBJ2-5; V: TRBV7-2; D: TRBD1
DNA: TGTGCCAGCAGTTACGATGTGAACCCTAGTTACGAGCAGTACTTC; CDR3: CASSYDVNPSYEQYF; size: many; J: TRBJ2-7; V: TRBV6-2/TRBV6-3; D: -
DNA: TGTGCCAGCGCGATCCTTTGGGAAAAACTGTTTTTT; CDR3: CASAILWEKLFF; size: many; J: TRBJ1-4; V: TRBV6-1; D: -
DNA: TGTGCCAGCAGGAACAGGGGGCTTAGCGGCGAGCAGTACTTC; CDR3: CASRNRGLSGEQYF; size: many; J: TRBJ2-7; V: TRBV5-6; D: TRBD1
DNA: TGTGCCATCAATATGGACAGGGGTCAGCCCCAGCATTTT; CDR3: CAINMDRGQPQHF; size: once; J: TRBJ1-5; V: TRBV10-3; D: TRBD1
DNA: TGTGCCAGCAGGGCAGGACAGGGAAGTAATGAAAAACTGTTTTTT; CDR3: CASRAGQGSNEKLFF; size: -; J: TRBJ1-4; V: TRBV2; D: TRBD1
DNA: TGTGCCAGCAGCTTGGGAGACGGGGGGCCACCGGGCACAGATACGCAGTATTTT; CDR3: CASSLGDGGPPGTDTQYF; size: once; J: TRBJ2-3; V: TRBV11-2; D: -